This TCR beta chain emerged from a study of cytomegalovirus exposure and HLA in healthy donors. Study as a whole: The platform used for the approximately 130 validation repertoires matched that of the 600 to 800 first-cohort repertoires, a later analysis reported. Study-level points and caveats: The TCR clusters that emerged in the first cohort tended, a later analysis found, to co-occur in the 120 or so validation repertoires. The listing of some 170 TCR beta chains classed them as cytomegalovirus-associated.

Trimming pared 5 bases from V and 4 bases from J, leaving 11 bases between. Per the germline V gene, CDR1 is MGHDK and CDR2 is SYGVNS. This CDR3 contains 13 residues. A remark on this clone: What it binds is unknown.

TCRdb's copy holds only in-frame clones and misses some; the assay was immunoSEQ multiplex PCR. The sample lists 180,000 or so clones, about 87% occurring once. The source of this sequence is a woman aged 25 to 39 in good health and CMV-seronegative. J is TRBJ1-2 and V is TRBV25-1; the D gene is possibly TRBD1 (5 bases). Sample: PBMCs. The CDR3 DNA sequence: TGTGCCAGCAGTTTTGGGGCAGCCTATGGCTACACCTTC. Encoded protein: CASSFGAAYGYTF.